Below are 20 T cell receptor beta chains sequenced from a single sample in a study of blood T cell repertoires in COVID-19. Some clones are missing from TCRdb's copy, which holds only in-frame ones; the method was immunoSEQ multiplex PCR. The sample has around 300,000 clones; 85% to 90% are singletons. The specimen was PBMCs or T cells enriched from blood (not recorded which). All receptors come from a woman between 18 and 30 years old who had recovered from COVID-19.

In this sample, this clone turned up once. The J gene is TRBJ1-2, the V gene TRBV19; 7 bases align to TRBD1. CDR3 size: 14 residues. The germline CDR1 and CDR2 sequences are LNHDA and SQIVND (reference sequence). Trimming removed 6 bases from V and 4 bases from J; junction bases left unmatched: 8. The CDR3 DNA is TGTGCCAGTAGCCTCTCCGGGACAGTCTATGGCTACACCTTC. Amino acids: CASSLSGTVYGYTF.

J is TRBJ2-7 and V is TRBV29-1; D is uncertain. Between the trimmed V and J ends, which lost 2 bases and 3 bases, there was a span of 11 bases. The CDR3 consists of 13 residues. Germline lookup yields CDR1 SQVTM and CDR2 ANQGSEA. The CDR3 DNA is TGCAGCGTTGAACGTGACGGAGACTACGAGCAGTACTTC. Its protein product is CSVERDGDYEQYF.

This clone was seen only once. This CDR3 is also generated by other DNA sequences in the sample. The chain links TRBV3-1 (or the pseudogene TRBV3-2) to TRBJ1-1; 8 bases map to TRBD1. The J segment lost 0 bases and the V segment lost 4 bases, leaving 4 bases of the junction unmatched. Germline loops: CDR1 LGHDT, CDR2 YNNKEL (reference sequence). The CDR3 is 15 residues long. The DNA for the CDR3 is TGTGCCAGCAGCCTCCGACAGGGGCTGAACACTGAAGCTTTCTTT. Protein sequence: CASSLRQGLNTEAFF.

The chain links TRBV29-1 to TRBJ1-4; a weak D match, TRBD1 (6 bases). CDR1 and CDR2 (germline): SQVTM, ANQGSEA. The CDR3 consists of 10 residues. V lost 6 bases and J lost 8, with 7 bases in between. The CDR3 DNA reads TGCAGCGTAGGACAGGAAAAACTGTTTTTT. Residues: CSVGQEKLFF.

The J gene is TRBJ2-5, the V gene TRBV27, with 7 bases aligning to TRBD1. Germline CDR1 is MNHEY and CDR2 is SMNVEV (reference sequence). V lost 0 bases to trimming and J lost 5 bases; unmatched junction nucleotides: 21. This CDR3 has 20 amino acids. This CDR3 is CASSLSYPGTDIQSVETQYF. The CDR3 coding sequence is TGTGCCAGCAGTTTATCGTATCCGGGGACAGACATTCAGAGTGTGGAGACCCAGTACTTC.

The V call is TRBV7-9, the J call TRBJ1-2, with 7 bases fitting TRBD1. Germline V gene data show CDR1 as SEHNR and CDR2 as FQNEAQ (reference sequence). V gave up 3 bases and J gave up 8 bases; unmatched junction bases: 3. The CDR3 contains 12 residues. Here the CDR3 reads CASSFGQEGYTF. DNA of the CDR3: TGTGCCAGCAGCTTCGGACAGGAGGGCTACACCTTC.

This clone was recorded only once. The chain combines TRBV6-5 with TRBJ1-2; 8 nucleotides align to TRBD1. V gave up 4 bases and J gave up 3 bases; unmatched junction bases: 7. This CDR3 region has 15 residues. Germline V gene sequence: CDR1 MNHEY, CDR2 SVGAGI. The CDR3 is CASSSRRTGHYGYTF. CDR3 nucleotide sequence: TGTGCCAGCAGTTCTCGTCGGACAGGGCACTATGGCTACACCTTC.

The rearrangement links TRBV1 to TRBJ1-6; TRBD1, the table's D call, was not compared with the DNA. TRBV1 is classified as a pseudogene. The CDR3 contains 18 residues. CDR3 nucleotides: TGCACCAGCAGCCAACGGTCCGCTAAAACAGGGACGGATTCACCCCTCCACTTT. The encoded protein is CTSSQRSAKTGTDSPLHF.

This clone appeared once. The chain joins TRBV6-5 to TRBJ2-2, with TRBD2 as a possible D gene (5 bases). In germline, CDR1 is MNHEY, CDR2 SVGAGI. Trimming pared 6 bases from V and 0 bases from J, leaving 8 bases between. The CDR3 contains 14 residues. DNA of the CDR3: TGTGCCAGCAGATTCGGGACGAACACCGGGGAGCTGTTTTTT. Its translation: CASRFGTNTGELFF.

The CDR3, as DNA: TGTGCCAGTATGGACAGGAGCTCCTACAATGAGCAGTTCTTC. It codes for CASMDRSSYNEQFF. The chain has TRBV19 and TRBJ2-1; 7 bases are a match to TRBD1. The germline V gene encodes CDR1 LNHDA and CDR2 SQIVND (reference sequence). CDR3 size: 14 residues. V shed 7 bases, J shed 0 bases, and the junction held 3 bases outside the gene matches.

V gene TRBV18 combines with J gene TRBJ1-4; D is unclear. Germline V gives CDR1 KGHSH, CDR2 LQKENI. The germline V and J ends were trimmed by 2 bases and 8 bases, with 12 bases remaining between them. The CDR3 contains 14 residues. CDR3 nucleotides: TGTGCCAGCTCACCAACCGGACGGGAAGAAAAACTGTTTTTT. This translates into CASSPTGREEKLFF.

This clone was observed a single time. The chain carries TRBV6-5 and TRBJ2-5; 7 bases line up with TRBD1. Germline V gene lookup returns CDR1 MNHEY and CDR2 SVGAGI. The CDR3 totals 14 residues. The ends lost 6 bases at V and 4 bases at J; junction bases unmatched: 8. This CDR3 is CASSRQGFTETQYF. CDR3 sequence (DNA): TGTGCCAGCAGCCGACAGGGATTTACAGAGACCCAGTACTTC.

The chain employs TRBV4-2 and TRBJ2-1; weak D call: TRBD1 (5 bases). The CDR3 spans 15 residues. Between the trimmed V and J ends, which lost 4 bases and 5 bases, there was a span of 15 bases. Germline CDR1 is LGHNA and CDR2 is YNFKEQ. CDR3 residues: CASSRSTGYNNEQFF. The CDR3 DNA reads as TGTGCCAGCAGCCGCAGTACAGGCTATAACAATGAGCAGTTCTTC.

The gene calls are TRBV5-1 and TRBJ2-5, with 8 bases that match TRBD1. The CDR3 is 14 amino acids. The germline V gene has CDR1 SGHRS and CDR2 YFSETQ. Unmatched junction bases numbered 3, after V lost 4 bases and J lost 1 base. The CDR3 DNA follows: TGCGCCAGCAGCGTGACAGGGGCCCAAGAGACCCAGTACTTC. It yields the protein CASSVTGAQETQYF. Based on the CDR3 plus reference TRBV5-1 and TRBJ2-5, the full variable domain is KAGVTQTPRYLIKTRGQQVTLSCSPISGHRSVSWYQQTPGQGLQFLFEYFSETQRNKGNFPGRFSGRQFSNSRSEMNVSTLELGDSALYLCASSVTGAQETQYFGPGTRLLVL.

V gene TRBV24-1 combines with J gene TRBJ2-3; 10 nucleotides agree with TRBD2. Germline V CDR1 and CDR2: KGHDR, SFDVKD. V was clipped by 4 bases and J by 4 bases; unmatched bases: 10. The CDR3 has 17 amino acids. This CDR3 reads CATSEKSGGADPDTQYF. CDR3 nucleotides: TGTGCCACCAGTGAAAAAAGCGGGGGGGCCGATCCAGATACGCAGTATTTT.

The rearrangement links TRBV6-5 to TRBJ1-2, with 8 nucleotides matching TRBD1. V lost 5 bases to trimming and J lost 4 bases; unmatched junction nucleotides: 6. This CDR3 has 14 residues. CDR1 MNHEY and CDR2 SVGAGI come from the germline V gene. CDR3 nucleotides: TGTGCCAGCAGTCTCGGACAGGGTGTCTATGGCTACACCTTC. Its translation is CASSLGQGVYGYTF.

The gene calls are TRBV9 and TRBJ1-3; D is unresolved. This CDR3 is built from 15 residues. The germline V gene has CDR1 SGDLS and CDR2 YYNGEE. V lost 0 bases and J lost 2, with 9 bases in between. The CDR3 sequence: CASSVASGAGNTIYF. As DNA, the CDR3 is TGTGCCAGCAGCGTAGCTTCGGGAGCTGGAAACACCATATATTTT. Full variable domain (outside the CDR3, taken from reference TRBV9 and TRBJ1-3): DSGVTQTPKHLITATGQRVTLRCSPRSGDLSVYWYQQSLDQGLQFLIQYYNGEERAKGNILERFSAQQFPDLHSELNLSSLELGDSALYFCASSVASGAGNTIYFGEGSWLTVV.

The chain is built from TRBV14 and TRBJ1-2; 10 bases fit TRBD1. CDR3 length: 16 residues. V dropped 0 bases and J dropped 3; count of bases not matched to a gene: 4. Germline V gives CDR1 SGHDN, CDR2 FVKESK. The DNA for the CDR3 is TGTGCCAGCAGCCAAGATCTGACAGGGGGCGACTATGGCTACACCTTC. It is translated as CASSQDLTGGDYGYTF.

J is TRBJ2-5 and V is TRBV3-1 (or the pseudogene TRBV3-2); 13 nucleotides agree with TRBD2. J lost 4 bases, V lost 4 bases, and 9 bases had no gene match. Germline loops: CDR1 LGHDT, CDR2 YNNKEL (reference sequence). This CDR3 is 17 amino acids long. The CDR3 protein is CASSPALLAGGSETQYF. The DNA for the CDR3 is TGTGCCAGCAGCCCGGCCTTACTAGCGGGGGGGTCAGAGACCCAGTACTTC.

J is TRBJ1-4 and V is TRBV5-1, with 8 bases fitting TRBD1. Unmatched junction bases numbered 10, after V lost 7 bases and J lost 11 bases. CDR3 length: 13 residues. The germline V gene encodes CDR1 SGHRS and CDR2 YFSETQ. The CDR3 nucleotides are TGCGCCAGCTCCGGGACAGGCGCGGCGAAACTGTTTTTT. Translated: CASSGTGAAKLFF.